A selection of T cell receptor beta chains follows, all from one sample in a study of CD8 T cells in ankylosing spondylitis. MiXCR, applied by TCRdb to the 5' RACE reads, yields one record per CDR3 protein. The sample records some 200,000 distinct CDR3 sequences, 15% to 20% being singletons. Sample: blood, either unsorted or a sorted T cell fraction (not recorded which). These TCRs come from a male donor under 30 with ankylosing spondylitis or in good health (not recorded which). The CDR3 runs from the conserved cysteine through the conserved F or W. Each record gives: D gene, J gene, V gene, clone size, CDR3 protein, CDR3 DNA. A D gene is named only where the DNA matches it firmly. Clone size, where shown, is once, few, many, or a class for clones that have expanded.

d_call: TRBD2; j_call: TRBJ2-3; v_call: TRBV4-1; clone_size: many; cdr3_aa: CASSQVGREGSDTQYF; cdr3_nt: TGCGCCAGCAGCCAAGTTGGGAGGGAGGGATCTGATACGCAGTATTTT
d_call: TRBD2; j_call: TRBJ2-1; v_call: TRBV30; clone_size: many; cdr3_aa: CAWRLAGGGDEQFF; cdr3_nt: TGTGCCTGGAGGCTAGCGGGAGGGGGCGATGAGCAGTTCTTC
d_call: TRBD1; j_call: TRBJ1-1; v_call: TRBV7-6; clone_size: many; cdr3_aa: CASSSPTGTENTEAFF; cdr3_nt: TGTGCCAGCAGCTCGCCCACCGGGACAGAAAACACTGAAGCTTTCTTT
d_call: .; j_call: TRBJ2-1; v_call: TRBV5-5; clone_size: many; cdr3_aa: CASSPGYPPEGYNEQFF; cdr3_nt: TGTGCCAGCAGCCCGGGCTACCCCCCGGAGGGGTACAATGAGCAGTTCTTC
d_call: .; j_call: TRBJ2-2; v_call: TRBV3-1; clone_size: .; cdr3_aa: CASSQNVGRHLAGELFF; cdr3_nt: TGTGCCAGCAGCCAAAATGTAGGACGCCACCTCGCCGGGGAGCTGTTTTTT
d_call: TRBD2; j_call: TRBJ2-7; v_call: TRBV7-9; clone_size: once; cdr3_aa: CASSFDLAGDGSEQYF; cdr3_nt: TGTGCCAGCAGCTTCGACTTAGCGGGAGATGGGTCCGAGCAGTACTTC
d_call: TRBD1; j_call: TRBJ1-1; v_call: TRBV18; clone_size: .; cdr3_aa: CASSPQTPGTGNTEAFF; cdr3_nt: TGTGCCAGCTCACCACAAACTCCTGGGACAGGGAACACTGAAGCTTTCTTT
d_call: .; j_call: TRBJ2-2; v_call: TRBV24-1; clone_size: .; cdr3_aa: CATSDQAWGTRTGELFF; cdr3_nt: TGTGCCACCAGTGATCAGGCCTGGGGCACCCGCACCGGGGAGCTGTTTTTT
d_call: TRBD1; j_call: TRBJ2-2; v_call: TRBV5-1; clone_size: many; cdr3_aa: CASSPAAGTGIGELFF; cdr3_nt: TGCGCCAGCAGCCCAGCAGCCGGGACAGGGATCGGGGAGCTGTTTTTT
d_call: TRBD2; j_call: TRBJ2-5; v_call: TRBV20-1; clone_size: many; cdr3_aa: CSGTSGGQETQYF; cdr3_nt: TGCAGTGGTACTAGCGGGGGTCAAGAGACCCAGTACTTC
d_call: .; j_call: TRBJ1-2; v_call: TRBV2; clone_size: many; cdr3_aa: CASSEVRGGGYGYTF; cdr3_nt: TGTGCCAGCAGTGAAGTAAGGGGGGGAGGATATGGCTACACCTTC
d_call: .; j_call: TRBJ2-5; v_call: TRBV10-3; clone_size: many; cdr3_aa: CAISGVQRETQYF; cdr3_nt: TGTGCCATCAGTGGGGTACAGCGAGAGACCCAGTACTTC
d_call: .; j_call: TRBJ2-1; v_call: TRBV7-2; clone_size: .; cdr3_aa: CASSFRLRNMGEQFF; cdr3_nt: TGTGCCAGCAGCTTCCGCTTAAGGAACATGGGCGAGCAGTTCTTC
d_call: .; j_call: TRBJ1-1; v_call: TRBV5-4; clone_size: .; cdr3_aa: CASSLEAGVWTEAFF; cdr3_nt: TGTGCCAGCAGCTTGGAGGCAGGGGTGTGGACTGAAGCTTTCTTT
d_call: .; j_call: TRBJ2-7; v_call: TRBV6-5; clone_size: many; cdr3_aa: CATSGAYEQYF; cdr3_nt: TGTGCCACCTCAGGGGCCTACGAGCAGTACTTC
d_call: TRBD2; j_call: TRBJ2-1; v_call: TRBV15; clone_size: .; cdr3_aa: CATSRDMTSGSHHEQFF; cdr3_nt: TGTGCCACCAGCAGAGATATGACTAGCGGGAGTCACCATGAGCAGTTCTTC